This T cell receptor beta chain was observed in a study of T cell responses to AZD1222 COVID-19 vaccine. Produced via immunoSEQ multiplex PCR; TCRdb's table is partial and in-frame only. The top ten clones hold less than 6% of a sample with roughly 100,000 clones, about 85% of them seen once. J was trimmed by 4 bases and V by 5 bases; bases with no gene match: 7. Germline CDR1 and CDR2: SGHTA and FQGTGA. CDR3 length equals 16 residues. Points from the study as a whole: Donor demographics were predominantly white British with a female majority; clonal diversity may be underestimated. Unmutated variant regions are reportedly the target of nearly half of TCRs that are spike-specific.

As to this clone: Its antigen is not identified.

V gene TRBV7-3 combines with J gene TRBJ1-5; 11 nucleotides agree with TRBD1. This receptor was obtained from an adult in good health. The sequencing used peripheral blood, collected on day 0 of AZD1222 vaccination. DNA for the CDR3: TGTGCCAGCAGCCTATCCGGGACAGGGGGGAATCAGCCCCAGCATTTT. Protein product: CASSLSGTGGNQPQHF.